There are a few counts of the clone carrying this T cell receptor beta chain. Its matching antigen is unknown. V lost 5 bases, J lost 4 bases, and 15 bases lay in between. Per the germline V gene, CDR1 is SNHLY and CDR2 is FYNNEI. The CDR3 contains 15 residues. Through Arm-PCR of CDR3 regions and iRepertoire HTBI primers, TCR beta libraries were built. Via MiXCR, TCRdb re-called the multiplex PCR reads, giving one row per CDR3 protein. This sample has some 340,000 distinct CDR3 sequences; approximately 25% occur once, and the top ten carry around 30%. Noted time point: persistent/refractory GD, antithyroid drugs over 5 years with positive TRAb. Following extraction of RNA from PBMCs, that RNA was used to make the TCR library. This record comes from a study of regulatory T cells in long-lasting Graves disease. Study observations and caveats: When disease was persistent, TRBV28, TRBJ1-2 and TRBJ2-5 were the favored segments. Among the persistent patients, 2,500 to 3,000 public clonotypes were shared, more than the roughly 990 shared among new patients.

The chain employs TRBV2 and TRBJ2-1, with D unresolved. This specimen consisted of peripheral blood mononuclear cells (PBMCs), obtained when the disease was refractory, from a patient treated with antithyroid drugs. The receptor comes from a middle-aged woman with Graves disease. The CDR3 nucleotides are TGTGCCAGCAGTAATGAACCTGTACTTTACAATGAGCAGTTCTTC. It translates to CASSNEPVLYNEQFF.